Shown below are 21 T cell receptor beta chains from a single sample sequenced in a study of T cell changes during pregnancy in multiple sclerosis. Produced via immunoSEQ multiplex PCR; TCRdb's table is partial and in-frame only. Here the sample spans over 35,000 clones, roughly 90% being singletons. The starting material was CD8+ T cells from peripheral blood mononuclear cells, obtained before pregnancy. These receptors were collected from a female donor with multiple sclerosis, enrolled in a pregnancy study.

The gene calls are TRBV27 and TRBJ2-1; maybe TRBD1 (6 bases). Germline V gene sequence: CDR1 MNHEY, CDR2 SMNVEV (reference sequence). V was cut by 5 bases and J by 5 bases, with 16 bases left in between. The CDR3 sequence is 15 residues long. The CDR3: CASSPGQLYDNEQFF. The CDR3 nucleotides read TGTGCCAGCAGTCCCGGACAGCTGTACGACAATGAGCAGTTCTTC.

The V call is TRBV9, the J call TRBJ2-3; perhaps TRBD2 as D (6 bases). The CDR3 covers 13 residues. Germline V gene data show CDR1 as SGDLS and CDR2 as YYNGEE. The V and J ends lost 7 bases and 1 base respectively, with 10 bases between them. The CDR3 loop reads CASGSGRTDTQYF. CDR3 DNA sequence: TGTGCCAGCGGTAGCGGTCGCACAGATACGCAGTATTTT.

The chain couples TRBV5-8 to TRBJ1-2; 8 bases align to TRBD1. The CDR3 runs 14 residues. Trimming took 6 bases from V and 8 from J; bases not matched to a gene: 12. The germline V gene encodes CDR1 SGHTS and CDR2 YDEGEE. The CDR3 DNA sequence: TGTGCCAGCACGGGACAGGACGTGCGGTGGGGCTACACCTTC. Translation: CASTGQDVRWGYTF.

CDR3 in amino acids: CSVEGGLAGDKQETQYF. Here the CDR3 DNA reads TGCAGCGTTGAGGGGGGACTAGCGGGAGATAAGCAAGAGACCCAGTACTTC. The chain has TRBV29-1 and TRBJ2-5; 14 bases align to TRBD2. V was clipped by 3 bases and J by 2 bases; unmatched bases: 8. From germline, CDR1 is SQVTM and CDR2 ANQGSEA. CDR3 length: 17 amino acids.

This sequence joins TRBV14 and TRBJ2-3, with TRBD2 as a possible D gene (6 bases). CDR3 length: 15 residues. V lost 1 base to trimming and J lost 1 base, with 9 bases between them. Germline loops: CDR1 SGHDN, CDR2 FVKESK. This CDR3 is CASSQASVGTDTQYF. CDR3 bases: TGTGCCAGCAGCCAAGCTAGCGTGGGCACAGATACGCAGTATTTT.

The chain employs TRBV20-1 and TRBJ2-7, with D perhaps matching TRBD1 (5 bases). There are 11 residues in the CDR3. Germline CDR1 and CDR2: DFQATT and SNEGSKA (reference sequence). The V gene lost 6 bases and the J gene lost 2 bases, with 8 bases spanning the gap. CDR3 DNA sequence: TGCAGTGCATCGGACACCTACGAGCAGTACTTC. Translated: CSASDTYEQYF.

The chain uses TRBV11-2 and TRBJ2-7, with TRBD2 matching 13 bases. This CDR3 contains 15 residues. The trim removed 5 bases at V and 2 bases at J, leaving 3 bases unmatched. CDR1 is SGHAT and CDR2 is FQNNGV in the germline V gene. The CDR3 spells CASSLGLAGTYEQYF. CDR3 coding DNA: TGTGCCAGCAGCCTGGGACTAGCGGGAACCTACGAGCAGTACTTC.

This chain joins TRBV10-3 and TRBJ2-7, with TRBD1 identical over 8 bases. Germline V gene lookup returns CDR1 ENHRY and CDR2 SYGVKD. The CDR3 spans 16 residues. V was pared by 3 bases and J by 4 bases, with 11 bases of the junction left unmatched. CDR3 protein: CAISERAGGVWYEQYF. CDR3 bases: TGTGCCATCAGTGAAAGAGCAGGGGGCGTATGGTACGAGCAGTACTTC.

The chain joins TRBV7-2 to TRBJ2-3, with 8 positions matching TRBD2. Germline lookup yields CDR1 SGHTA and CDR2 FQGNSA. The V and J ends lost 3 bases and 0 bases, in that order; junction bases with no gene match: 2. This CDR3 spans 15 amino acids. The CDR3 DNA follows: TGTGCCAGCAGCTTTACTAGCGGTAGCACAGATACGCAGTATTTT. This sequence encodes CASSFTSGSTDTQYF.

The V and J genes are TRBV7-9 and TRBJ2-1; 8 bases are a match to TRBD1. V was pared by 5 bases and J by 6 bases, with 9 bases of the junction left unmatched. CDR1 is SEHNR, CDR2 FQNEAQ, per germline (reference sequence). This CDR3 is 15 amino acids long. The CDR3 protein is CASSPGGGTANEQFF. DNA of the CDR3: TGTGCCAGCAGCCCAGGGGGCGGGACAGCCAATGAGCAGTTCTTC.

This sequence joins TRBV9 and TRBJ2-7, with TRBD1 matching over 9 bases. The CDR3 consists of 16 residues. From germline, CDR1 is SGDLS and CDR2 YYNGEE. Trimming at V came to 4 bases and at J to 0 bases, leaving 8 bases not matched to a gene. This chain's CDR3 is CASSRLGTGHSYEQYF. CDR3 bases: TGTGCCAGCAGCCGTTTAGGGACAGGGCACTCCTACGAGCAGTACTTC.

The chain combines TRBV6-1 with TRBJ1-5; no clear D gene. The CDR3 has 12 amino acids. CDR1 and CDR2 from the germline V gene are MNHNS and SASEGT. V lost 8 bases and J 3 bases, leaving 8 bases between the germline ends. CDR3 residues: CASEANNQPQHF. The CDR3 DNA reads as TGTGCCAGCGAGGCAAACAATCAGCCCCAGCATTTT.

The sample holds one count of this clone. The chain joins TRBV4-1 to TRBJ1-1; D call uncertain. The length of the CDR3 is 13 residues. CDR1 MGHRA and CDR2 YSYEKL come from the germline V gene. Trimming shortened V by 0 bases and J by 2 bases, and 4 bases separated the two germline ends. The CDR3 DNA is TGCGCCAGCAGCCAAGACAGAAACACTGAAGCTTTCTTT. It codes for CASSQDRNTEAFF.

This CDR3 is CASSPQSGANYGYTF. CDR3 bases: TGTGCCAGCAGTCCCCAATCGGGGGCTAACTATGGCTACACCTTC. V usage is TRBV27 and J usage is TRBJ1-2, with D possibly being TRBD1 (5 bases). V lost 5 bases, J lost 0 bases, and 13 bases lay in between. Germline V CDR1 and CDR2: MNHEY, SMNVEV (reference sequence). This CDR3 is built from 15 residues.

The chain joins TRBV6-8 to TRBJ2-1; 11 nucleotides match TRBD2. Germline V gene sequence: CDR1 MNHGY, CDR2 SAAAGT. The CDR3 has 21 residues. V trimming: 0 bases; J trimming: 6 bases; junction bases outside the gene matches: 19. The CDR3 coding sequence is TGTGCCAGCAGTTACTCAACCGGGACTAGCGGACGGAGGGGCCAGGGCAATGAGCAGTTCTTC. Translating it yields CASSYSTGTSGRRGQGNEQFF.

The chain employs TRBV4-1 and TRBJ1-1; TRBD1 agrees at 7 bases. Per germline, CDR1 MGHRA and CDR2 YSYEKL. The V and J ends lost 7 bases and 1 base, in that order; junction bases with no gene match: 3. This CDR3 comprises 13 residues. CDR3 amino acids: CASNDRENTEAFF. CDR3 sequence (DNA): TGCGCCAGCAACGACAGGGAGAACACTGAAGCTTTCTTT.

This chain uses TRBV12-2 with TRBJ2-7; the table's D call TRBD2 went unverified against the DNA. TRBV12-2 constitutes a pseudogene. The CDR3 has 15 residues. CDR3 nucleotide sequence: TGTGCAAGTCGCTTAGCGAGGGCCGGGCGCGACGAGCAGTACTTC. This encodes CASRLARAGRDEQYF.

J is TRBJ2-7 and V is TRBV6-5; no clear D gene. CDR3 length equals 16 residues. The ends were cut back, 4 bases at V and 0 bases at J, with 16 bases in the middle. Germline CDR1 and CDR2: MNHEY and SVGAGI. Here the CDR3 DNA reads TGTGCCAGCAGTTCCACCGGCCTTAGGAGCTCCTACGAGCAGTACTTC. Translating it yields CASSSTGLRSSYEQYF.

V is TRBV15 and J is TRBJ2-1; a weak D match, TRBD1 (5 bases). The CDR3 runs to 14 residues. The V gene lost 3 bases and the J gene lost 7 bases, with 13 bases spanning the gap. Germline CDR1 reads LNHNV; CDR2 reads YYDKDF (reference sequence). The CDR3 reads CATSRQGLWNEQFF. In DNA, the CDR3 is TGTGCCACCAGCAGGCAGGGTCTTTGGAATGAGCAGTTCTTC.

This clone has just one count. This sequence joins TRBV19 and TRBJ2-3; 8 bases are shared with TRBD2. The CDR3 length is 16 residues. V was clipped by 6 bases and J by 0 bases; unmatched bases: 8. CDR1 is LNHDA and CDR2 is SQIVND in the germline V gene (reference sequence). The CDR3 coding sequence is TGTGCCAGTAGCTCCCCACTAGCGGCTAGCACAGATACGCAGTATTTT. This translates into CASSSPLAASTDTQYF.

This chain connects TRBV11-2 to TRBJ2-1; 9 nucleotides match TRBD2. The CDR3 extends over 13 amino acids. J lost 8 bases, V lost 7 bases, and 6 bases had no gene match. Germline values: CDR1 SGHAT, CDR2 FQNNGV. For the CDR3, the DNA is TGTGCCAGCACCTCGACTAGCGGCGATGAGCAGTTCTTC. It translates to CASTSTSGDEQFF.